These T cell receptor beta chains were read from a single sample in a study of metastatic and nonmetastatic thyroid tumors. TCRdb re-called the PCR reads via MiXCR. The repertoire holds 30,000 or so clones, with around 16% as singletons. The sequencing input was blood. The origin of the receptors is a female donor with papillary thyroid cancer or a benign thyroid nodule (not recorded which). Some clones in this sample may be carry-over from other donors' samples. Each CDR3 is given without its conserved first and last residue. Where a row states a size, it is once, few, many or the class of an expanded clone; other rows omit it.

>12|.|TRBV20-1|TRBJ2-7
SARDPGLGYEQY
>13|.|TRBV6-1|TRBJ1-2
ASSSPGQAYYGYT
>11|many|TRBV6-1|TRBJ2-3
ASSEGGADTQY
>16|.|TRBV11-2|TRBJ2-7
ASSLGTRPSGSSYEQY
>14|.|TRBV7-3|TRBJ2-6
ASSLGQPSGANVLT
>10|.|TRBV7-3|TRBJ2-5
ASSLRDQTQY
>9|many|TRBV5-6|TRBJ2-7
ASSGTEEQY
>9|many|TRBV6-1|TRBJ2-1
ASLWGDEQF
>10|.|TRBV30|TRBJ2-5
AWSPGVQTQY
>11|many|TRBV6-1|TRBJ2-4
ASRTGSKNIQY
>12|many|TRBV5-6|TRBJ2-2
ASGSPAGSGELF
>11|once|TRBV7-9|TRBJ2-5
ATRSQGRETQY
>9|.|TRBV7-9|TRBJ1-2
ASSRQVGYT
>14|many|TRBV11-2|TRBJ2-1
ASSLLSKSSYNEQF
>12|many|TRBV3-1|TRBJ2-4
ASSQAGGRNIQY
>12|.|TRBV29-1|TRBJ2-7
SVVLRGRAYEQY
>11|many|TRBV29-1|TRBJ2-5
SAERTGEETQY
>14|few|TRBV15|TRBJ2-5
ATSRDLGQGPRTQY
>11|medium-sized|TRBV28|TRBJ2-7
ASSLREPYEQY
>12|many|TRBV7-8|TRBJ1-1
ASSLLGRDTEAF
>12|many|TRBV2|TRBJ2-3
ATLSGDSTDTQY
>13|few|TRBV6-1|TRBJ2-2
ASSQLQGSTGELF
>12|many|TRBV20-1|TRBJ1-2
SARHRDRIDGYT
>12|medium-sized|TRBV5-1|TRBJ1-2
ASSLGVAGFGYT
>13|many|TRBV20-1|TRBJ2-3
SAASYAGEADTQY
>15|many|TRBV5-1|TRBJ2-3
ASSSERQTIYTDTQY
>12|few|TRBV20-1|TRBJ1-6
SALLGGHNSPLH
>14|many|TRBV7-2|TRBJ2-5
ASSLQVGRAQETQY
>12|medium-sized|TRBV5-8|TRBJ1-1
ASSSDREDTEAF
>13|.|TRBV11-2|TRBJ2-1
ASSGGSGAYNEQF
>13|many|TRBV5-1|TRBJ2-1
ASSLEAGGDNEQF
>12|many|TRBV7-6|TRBJ1-6
ASSYRENNSPLH
>13|many|TRBV18|TRBJ2-3
ASSPPSGITDTQY
>15|medium-sized|TRBV27|TRBJ2-7
ASSTPSTGGALGEQY
>14|many|TRBV18|TRBJ2-3
ASSPSAGGARNTQY
>11|medium-sized|TRBV11-3|TRBJ1-2
ASSLQGTAGYT
>16|many|TRBV19|TRBJ2-6
ASSPRRGDWSGANVLT
>16|many|TRBV6-1|TRBJ2-6
ASSDGDRPNSGANVLT
>11|.|TRBV28|TRBJ2-7
ASSFVVLYEQY